Detailed here is one T cell receptor beta chain. The data are from a study of blood T cell repertoires in COVID-19. The overall study: COVID-19 samples collected from the United States, Italy and Spain covered acute and convalescent phases. PBMCs, B-cell-depleted T cells, or T cells provided the cDNA or gDNA that made up the material.

Per the authors' pipeline: Amplification from reference gene primers served as the basis for estimated nucleated cell counts. Some clones are missing from TCRdb's copy, which holds only in-frame ones; the method was immunoSEQ multiplex PCR. V and J calls and clone size are given by that table; D and trimming were obtained from the DNA. The profile shows about 430,000 clones, 70% to 90% of them singletons. Seattle's enrolled individuals joined amid active infection and were then monitored longitudinally. The CDR3 contains 16 residues. V lost 0 bases and J 3 bases, leaving 12 bases between the germline ends. The germline CDR1 and CDR2 sequences are MNHEY and SVGAGI.

The chain carries TRBV6-5 and TRBJ1-5; perhaps TRBD1 as D (5 bases). This sequence originates from a young man with COVID-19, enrolled during active disease. Source material: peripheral blood. The CDR3 region is CASSYSMSTVNQPQHF. CDR3 bases: TGTGCCAGCAGTTACTCGATGTCGACAGTCAATCAGCCCCAGCATTTT.